This entry lists 2 T cell receptor beta chains sequenced from one sample in a study of OX40 agonist ivuxolimab in advanced cancers. Sequenced by immunoSEQ multiplex PCR; TCRdb stores in-frame clones only, minus some. Among nearly 85,000 clones listed, approximately 82% were seen once. Here the sequenced sample was CD4+ or CD8+ T cells sorted from blood, taken in a trial of the OX40 agonist ivuxolimab. Source of these receptors: an adult with an advanced solid tumor such as melanoma, head and neck, liver or kidney cancer.

The chain joins TRBV7-8 to TRBJ2-7; no firm D call. Looked up from germline, CDR1 is SGHVS and CDR2 is FQNEAQ. The CDR3 has 14 residues. V dropped 5 bases and J dropped 2 bases, with 13 bases sitting between them. The CDR3 region is CASSPTVIPYEQYF. CDR3 nucleotides: TGTGCCAGCAGCCCCACGGTGATCCCCTACGAGCAGTACTTC.

The V and J genes are TRBV9 and TRBJ2-3; 12 bases are a match to TRBD2. Germline V lookup: CDR1 SGDLS, CDR2 YYNGEE. Losses at the gene ends were 10 bases for V and 2 bases for J; bases not matched to a gene: 8. This CDR3 has 15 amino acids. The CDR3 sequence is CASSTSGGNTDTQYF. The CDR3 DNA reads TGTGCCTCCTCTACTAGCGGGGGGAACACAGATACGCAGTATTTT.